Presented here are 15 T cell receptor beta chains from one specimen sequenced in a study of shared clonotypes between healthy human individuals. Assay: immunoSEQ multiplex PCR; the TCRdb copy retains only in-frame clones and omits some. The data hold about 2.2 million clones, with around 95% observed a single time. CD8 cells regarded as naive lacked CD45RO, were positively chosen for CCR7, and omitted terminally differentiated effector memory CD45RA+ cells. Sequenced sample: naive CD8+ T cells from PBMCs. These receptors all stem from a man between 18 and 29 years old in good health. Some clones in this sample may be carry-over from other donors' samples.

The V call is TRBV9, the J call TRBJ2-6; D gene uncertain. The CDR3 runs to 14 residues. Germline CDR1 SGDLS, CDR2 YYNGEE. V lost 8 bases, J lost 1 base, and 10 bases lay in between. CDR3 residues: CASSPRSGANVLTF. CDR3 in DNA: TGTGCCAGTAGCCCGCGATCTGGGGCCAACGTCCTGACTTTC.

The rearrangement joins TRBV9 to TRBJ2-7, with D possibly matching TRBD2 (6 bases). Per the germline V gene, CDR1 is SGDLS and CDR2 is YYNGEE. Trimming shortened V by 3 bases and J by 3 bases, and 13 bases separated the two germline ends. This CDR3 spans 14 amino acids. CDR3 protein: CASSAAGQDYEQYF. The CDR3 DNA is TGTGCCAGCAGCGCGGCGGGGCAAGACTACGAGCAGTACTTC.

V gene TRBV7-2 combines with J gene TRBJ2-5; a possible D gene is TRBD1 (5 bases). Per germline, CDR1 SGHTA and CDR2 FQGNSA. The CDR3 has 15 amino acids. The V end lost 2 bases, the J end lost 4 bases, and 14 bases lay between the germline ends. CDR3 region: CASSLPGLQGETQYF. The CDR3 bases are TGTGCCAGCAGCTTACCCGGGCTTCAGGGAGAGACCCAGTACTTC.

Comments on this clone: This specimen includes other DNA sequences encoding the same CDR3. The CDR3 coding sequence is TGTGCCAGTAGTATCGGACTAAACTACAATGAGCAGTTCTTC. Encoded protein: CASSIGLNYNEQFF. The genes are TRBV19 and TRBJ2-1; D may be TRBD2 (6 bases). Germline CDR1 LNHDA, CDR2 SQIVND (reference sequence). The V end was cut by 3 bases, the J end by 3 bases, with 9 bases between. This CDR3 has 14 amino acids.

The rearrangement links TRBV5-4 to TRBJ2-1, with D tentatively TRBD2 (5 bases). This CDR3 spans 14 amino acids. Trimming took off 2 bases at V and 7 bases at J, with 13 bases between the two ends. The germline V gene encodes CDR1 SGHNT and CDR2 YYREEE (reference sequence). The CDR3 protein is CASSFRTRRNEQFF. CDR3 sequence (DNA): TGTGCCAGCAGCTTCAGAACTAGGAGAAATGAGCAGTTCTTC.

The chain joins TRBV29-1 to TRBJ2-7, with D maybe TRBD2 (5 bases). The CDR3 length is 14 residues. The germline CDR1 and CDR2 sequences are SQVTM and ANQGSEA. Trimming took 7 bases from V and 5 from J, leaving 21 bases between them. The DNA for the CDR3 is TGCAGCGCCGAGGGTGGAGGAAGGACCCACGAGCAGTACTTC. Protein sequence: CSAEGGGRTHEQYF.

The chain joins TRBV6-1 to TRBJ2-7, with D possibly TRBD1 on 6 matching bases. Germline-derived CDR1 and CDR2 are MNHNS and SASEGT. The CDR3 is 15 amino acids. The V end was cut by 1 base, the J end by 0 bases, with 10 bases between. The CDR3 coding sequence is TGTGCCAGCAGTGAAGTGGCGGACAGCTCCTACGAGCAGTACTTC. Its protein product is CASSEVADSSYEQYF.

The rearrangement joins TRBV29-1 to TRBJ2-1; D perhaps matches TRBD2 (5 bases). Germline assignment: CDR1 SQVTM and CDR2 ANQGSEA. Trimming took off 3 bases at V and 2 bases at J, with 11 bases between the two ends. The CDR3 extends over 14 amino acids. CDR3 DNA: TGCAGCGTTGAGTTCCTAGCCACCTACAATGAGCAGTTCTTC. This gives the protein CSVEFLATYNEQFF.

CDR3 nucleotide sequence: TGTGCCAGCAGCTCACAGGGGAGCGACTACGAGCAGTACTTC. Protein sequence: CASSSQGSDYEQYF. The chain couples TRBV27 to TRBJ2-7, with 7 bases lining up with TRBD1. With 6 bases clipped from V and 3 bases from J, the junction kept 8 bases outside the gene matches. Per germline, CDR1 MNHEY and CDR2 SMNVEV (reference sequence). The CDR3 runs 14 residues.

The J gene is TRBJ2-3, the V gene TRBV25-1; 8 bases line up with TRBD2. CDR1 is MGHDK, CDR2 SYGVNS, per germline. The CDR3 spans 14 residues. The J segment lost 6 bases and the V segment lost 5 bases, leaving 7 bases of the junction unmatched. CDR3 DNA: TGTGCCAGCAGTCGAACGGGAGGGCCGGATACGCAGTATTTT. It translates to CASSRTGGPDTQYF.

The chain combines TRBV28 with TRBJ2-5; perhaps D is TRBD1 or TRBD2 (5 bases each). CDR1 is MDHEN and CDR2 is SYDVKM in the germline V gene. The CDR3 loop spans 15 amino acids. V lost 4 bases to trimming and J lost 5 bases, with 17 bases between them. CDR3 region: CASSSWVTGRETQYF. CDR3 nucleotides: TGTGCCAGCAGTTCATGGGTGACGGGACGGGAGACCCAGTACTTC.

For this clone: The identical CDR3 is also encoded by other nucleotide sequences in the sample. The chain's CDR3 is CASSQGQGAYEQYF. The CDR3 coding sequence is TGCGCCAGCAGCCAAGGACAGGGGGCCTACGAGCAGTACTTC. This chain connects TRBV4-3 to TRBJ2-7; 9 nucleotides line up with TRBD1. The germline V gene has CDR1 LGHNA and CDR2 YSLEER. The CDR3 is 14 amino acids. J gave up 2 bases and V 1 base, and 0 bases lay outside the gene matches.

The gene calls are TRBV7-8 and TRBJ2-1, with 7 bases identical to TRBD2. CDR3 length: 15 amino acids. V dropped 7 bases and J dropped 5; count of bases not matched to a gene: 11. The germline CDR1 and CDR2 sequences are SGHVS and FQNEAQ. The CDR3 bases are TGTGCCAGCACTCCCGAACCTAGCGGTAACAATGAGCAGTTCTTC. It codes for CASTPEPSGNNEQFF.

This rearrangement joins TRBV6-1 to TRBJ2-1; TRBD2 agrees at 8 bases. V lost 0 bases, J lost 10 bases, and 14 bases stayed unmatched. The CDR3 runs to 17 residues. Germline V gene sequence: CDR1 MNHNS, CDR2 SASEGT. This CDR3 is CASSEAQREPRWSEQFF. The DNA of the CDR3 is TGTGCCAGCAGTGAAGCGCAGCGGGAGCCTAGGTGGTCGGAGCAGTTCTTC.

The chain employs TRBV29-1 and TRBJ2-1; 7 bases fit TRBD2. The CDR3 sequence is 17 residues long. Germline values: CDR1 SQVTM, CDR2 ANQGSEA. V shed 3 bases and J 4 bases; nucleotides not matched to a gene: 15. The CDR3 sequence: CSVDPELALVGYNEQFF. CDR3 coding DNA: TGCAGCGTTGATCCCGAACTAGCGTTGGTGGGATACAATGAGCAGTTCTTC.